This TCR beta chain appears in the sequencing data of a study of memory CD4+ T cells and cytomegalovirus serostatus. Unmatched junction bases numbered 5, after V lost 4 bases and J lost 7 bases. The germline V gene has CDR1 SGHDT and CDR2 YYEEEE. The CDR3 is made up of 14 amino acids. As handled by the study authors: Out-of-frame sequences were removed, leaving 2 million to 2.5 million distinct TCRbeta sequences. TCRdb's table, derived via immunoSEQ multiplex PCR, lists solely in-frame clones and lacks some. Clone size and V and J calls were adopted from that table, with D and trimming inferred from the DNA. The sample holds 27,000 or so clones, more than 60% seen once. Single viable CD3+CD4+CD8-CD45RO+ cells were sorted as the memory CD4+ T cells.

This clonotype was sampled from an adult in good health and CMV-seronegative. Sequencing was done on a sample of memory CD4+ T cells from blood. The rearrangement joins TRBV5-6 to TRBJ1-2; TRBD1 matches 12 bases. The CDR3 reads CASSGTGGMGGYTF. CDR3 nucleotide sequence: TGTGCCAGCAGCGGGACAGGGGGCATGGGTGGCTACACCTTC. Together with reference TRBV5-6 and TRBJ1-2, the CDR3 gives the full variable domain: DAGVTQSPTHLIKTRGQQVTLRCSPKSGHDTVSWYQQALGQGPQFIFQYYEEEERQRGNFPDRFSGHQFPNYSSELNVNALLLGDSALYLCASSGTGGMGGYTFGSGTRLTVV.